The 5 T cell receptor beta chains below all came from one sample that was sequenced in a study of response to subunit inactivated influenza vaccine. TCRdb re-called the RT-PCR reads through MiXCR, storing one row per CDR3 protein. The sample yields hundreds of thousands of distinct CDR3 sequences, roughly 14% seen once. Material: PBMCs from blood, obtained approximately 13 days after vaccination. The receptor set was obtained from a man between 50 and 59 years old who received an inactivated influenza vaccine.

There are a few counts of this clonotype. The rearrangement uses TRBV4-3 and TRBJ1-6; D perhaps matches TRBD1 (6 bases). Germline V gene lookup returns CDR1 LGHNA and CDR2 YSLEER. The CDR3 is 17 amino acids. V was cut by 1 base and J by 6 bases, with 16 bases left in between. The DNA of the CDR3 is TGCGCCAGCAGCCAAGGTGACAGGACCATCACTAATTCACCCCTCCACTTT. It encodes CASSQGDRTITNSPLHF.

The V call is TRBV29-1, the J call TRBJ1-2, with TRBD1 as a possible D gene (5 bases). The CDR3 totals 11 residues. V gave up 5 bases and J gave up 6 bases, with 10 bases separating them. In germline, CDR1 is SQVTM, CDR2 ANQGSEA. CDR3 sequence (DNA): TGCAGCGTTCCAGGGACGGATGGCTACACCTTC. Amino acids: CSVPGTDGYTF.

This clonotype was seen more than once but under ten times. The chain couples TRBV4-2 to TRBJ1-2, with D unresolved. The V gene's germline CDR1 is LGHNA and CDR2 YNFKEQ. Trimming pared 4 bases from V and 5 bases from J, leaving 8 bases between. The CDR3 covers 12 residues. The CDR3 spells CASSRVAYGYTF. The CDR3 DNA reads TGTGCCAGCAGCCGGGTGGCGTATGGCTACACCTTC.

The V and J genes are TRBV6-5 and TRBJ2-7, with a possible D match to TRBD2 (6 bases). Germline V gene lookup returns CDR1 MNHEY and CDR2 SVGAGI. The CDR3 length is 15 residues. V was pared by 2 bases and J by 1 base, with 12 bases between. CDR3 DNA: TGTGCCAGCAGTTACCTCCCGGGGGAATCCTACGAGCAGTACTTC. Protein: CASSYLPGESYEQYF.

The genes are TRBV6-1 and TRBJ1-5; 9 bases match TRBD1. V shed 7 bases and J 6 bases; nucleotides not matched to a gene: 7. CDR1 and CDR2 from the germline V gene are MNHNS and SASEGT. The CDR3 spans 14 residues. Written as DNA, the CDR3 is TGTGCCAGCACCGAACAGGGGGCTAGTCAGCCCCAGCATTTT. Protein product: CASTEQGASQPQHF.